Reported below is one T cell receptor beta chain. The antigen is not known. The sample comes from a study of T cell responses to AZD1222 COVID-19 vaccine. General study results and limits: Spike regions recognized by vaccine-associated CD4 TCRs spanned the protein, led by 160-218 and 743-854.

Here immunoSEQ multiplex PCR was the method, and the copy in TCRdb shows in-frame clones only, minus some. The sample yields over 45,000 clones, roughly 90% seen once. Trimming took 0 bases from V and 3 from J; bases not matched to a gene: 0. This CDR3 comprises 15 residues. Germline V CDR1 and CDR2: MNHEY, SVGAGI. The sample was peripheral blood, taken 28 days after the second AZD1222 dose. The receptor was derived from an adult who received the AZD1222 COVID-19 vaccine. The chain is built from TRBV6-5 and TRBJ1-1, with 11 positions matching TRBD1. CDR3 in amino acids: CASSYSGQGDTEAFF. CDR3 DNA: TGTGCCAGCAGTTACTCGGGACAGGGGGACACTGAAGCTTTCTTT.